The entry below describes one T cell receptor beta chain. The data originate from a study of T cells in localized non-small cell lung cancer. CDR1 and CDR2 (germline): LNHDA, SQIVND (reference sequence). Trimming removed 10 bases from V and 4 bases from J; junction bases left unmatched: 9. The CDR3 has 15 amino acids. This table comes from immunoSEQ multiplex PCR, and its TCRdb copy is limited to in-frame clones, with some not included. This sample yields some 8,200 clones, of which roughly 59% are seen a single time; 8% belongs to the top ten. The TCR originated in a male donor aged 60 or over with stage I squamous cell lung carcinoma. The sample here was lymph node tissue, taken before any cancer treatment. The chain recombines TRBV19 with TRBJ2-2, with 10 bases identical to TRBD1. Written as DNA, the CDR3 is TGTGCCACCATAGACAGGGGGCAGGGCACCGGGGAGCTGTTTTTT. Encoded protein: CATIDRGQGTGELFF.